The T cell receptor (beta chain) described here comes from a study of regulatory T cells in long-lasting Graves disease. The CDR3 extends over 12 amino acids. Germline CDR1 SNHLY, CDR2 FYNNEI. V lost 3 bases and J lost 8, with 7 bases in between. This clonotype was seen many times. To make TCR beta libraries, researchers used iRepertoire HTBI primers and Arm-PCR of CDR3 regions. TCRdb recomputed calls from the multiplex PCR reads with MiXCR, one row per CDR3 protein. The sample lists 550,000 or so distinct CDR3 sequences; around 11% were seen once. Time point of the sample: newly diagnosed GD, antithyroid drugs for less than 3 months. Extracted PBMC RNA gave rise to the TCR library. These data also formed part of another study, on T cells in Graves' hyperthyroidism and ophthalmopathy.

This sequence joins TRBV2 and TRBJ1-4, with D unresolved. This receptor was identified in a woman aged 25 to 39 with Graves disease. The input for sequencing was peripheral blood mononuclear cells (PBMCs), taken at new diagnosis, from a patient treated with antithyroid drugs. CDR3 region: CASSETGEKLFF. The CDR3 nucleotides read TGTGCCAGCAGTGAGACGGGCGAAAAACTGTTTTTT.